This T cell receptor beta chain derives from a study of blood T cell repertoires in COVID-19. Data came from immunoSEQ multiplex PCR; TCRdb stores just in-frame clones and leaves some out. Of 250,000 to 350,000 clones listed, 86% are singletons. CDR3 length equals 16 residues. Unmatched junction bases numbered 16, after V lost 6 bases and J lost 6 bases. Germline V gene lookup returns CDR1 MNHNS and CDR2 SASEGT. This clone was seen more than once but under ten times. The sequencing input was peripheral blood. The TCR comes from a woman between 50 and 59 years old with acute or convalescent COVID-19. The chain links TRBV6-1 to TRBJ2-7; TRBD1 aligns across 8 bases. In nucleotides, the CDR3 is TGTGCCAGCAGGGAATGGCGAGGACAGGGCAGGCTCGAGCAGTACTTC. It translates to CASREWRGQGRLEQYF.